The rows below give T cell receptor beta chains drawn from one sample of a study of lymphopenia after photon versus proton radiotherapy. The table came from immunoSEQ multiplex PCR; TCRdb's copy has only in-frame clones and leaves some out. The sample includes around 20,000 clones, more than 85% of them seen just once. The sample consisted of peripheral blood, taken from a patient treated with proton-based radiotherapy. The receptors come from a man in his sixties or seventies with pancreatic cancer. Each CDR3 is given with its conserved first and last residue. D genes are given only for firm matches. Expanded clones are given a class, and other clones once, few, many or no size at all.

TRBD2	TRBV9	TRBJ2-7	.	TGTGCCAGCAGCCACCCTACTAGCGGGAGGGCTAAGTACGAGCAGTACTTC	CASSHPTSGRAKYEQYF
.	TRBV27	TRBJ1-2	few	TGTGCCAGCAGTTTAGGAGCAGAGGGGATCTATGGCTACACCTTC	CASSLGAEGIYGYTF
.	TRBV6-5	TRBJ1-1	.	TGTGCCAGCATTAGCACGGCGAACACTGAAGCTTTCTTT	CASISTANTEAFF
TRBD1	TRBV11-2	TRBJ1-6	once	TGTGCCAGCAGCTCCCGGACAGGGACGGATTCACCCCTCCACTTT	CASSSRTGTDSPLHF
.	TRBV6-5	TRBJ2-3	.	TGTGCCAGCAAACCCTCTGGGTCGATCACAGATACGCAGTATTTT	CASKPSGSITDTQYF
.	TRBV5-1	TRBJ2-7	.	TGCGCCAGCACTGCACGAGGGGACAACTCCTACGAGCAGTACTTC	CASTARGDNSYEQYF
TRBD1	TRBV19	TRBJ1-6	few	TGTGCCAGTACAGACAGGGGAAGTGGGAATTCACCCCTCCACTTT	CASTDRGSGNSPLHF
.	TRBV2	TRBJ1-2	.	TGTGCCAGCGGGATCTCTAACTATGGCTACACCTTC	CASGISNYGYTF
TRBD1	TRBV18	TRBJ2-5	.	TGTGCCAGCTCACCGCTGAGAAGACAGGGCCCAGCCGGCCAAGAGACCCAGTACTTC	CASSPLRRQGPAGQETQYF
.	TRBV2	TRBJ2-1	.	TGTGCCAGCACCCCAAAACTGGCAGGGGACAATGAGCAGTTCTTC	CASTPKLAGDNEQFF
.	TRBV6-5	TRBJ2-1	.	TGTGCCAGCAGTGACCGGGACAATGAGCAGTTCTTC	CASSDRDNEQFF
.	TRBV6-5	TRBJ1-2	few	TGTGCCAGCAGGTTCACCGTTAACTATGGCTACACCTTC	CASRFTVNYGYTF
.	TRBV11-2	TRBJ2-7	.	TGTGCCAGCAGCTTAGTAGTCACTAGCTCCTACGAGCAGTACTTC	CASSLVVTSSYEQYF
.	TRBV6-5	TRBJ2-5	.	TGTGCCAGCAGTTATAGTCAGGGCGGAGAGACCCAGTACTTC	CASSYSQGGETQYF
.	TRBV6-1	TRBJ1-1	.	TGTGCCAGCAGTCTTGGGACGGCTACAGGGGCTTTCTTT	CASSLGTATGAFF
.	TRBV6-1	TRBJ2-1	.	TGTGCCAGCAGTGAAGCCTTGCTGGGGAATGAGCAGTTCTTC	CASSEALLGNEQFF
.	TRBV5-6	TRBJ1-5	once	TGTGCCAGCAGCTTGGCCGGGGGGGCGCGTCAGCCCCAGCATTTT	CASSLAGGARQPQHF
TRBD1	TRBV10-1	TRBJ1-1	.	TGCGCCAGCAGTGAGTCCGGACAGGGGAATACTGAAGCTTTCTTT	CASSESGQGNTEAFF